These 11 T cell receptor beta chains were all obtained from the same sample, sequenced in a study of CD8 T cells in Susac syndrome. The RNA, about 0.5 to 1 ug, was put through reverse transcription using random hexamers. TCRdb reanalysed the immunoSEQ multiplex PCR reads using MiXCR and keeps one entry per CDR3 protein. The sample records some 140,000 distinct CDR3 sequences, about 90% being singletons. Sample: CD8+ T cells from PBMCs. The source of these receptors is a human donor with multiple sclerosis.

The chain joins TRBV15 to TRBJ2-7, with TRBD2 as a possible D gene (5 bases). CDR3 length: 15 amino acids. V was shortened by 0 bases and J by 6 bases, with 15 bases between the two germline ends. Germline CDR1 is LNHNV and CDR2 is YYDKDF (reference sequence). Written as DNA, the CDR3 is TGTGCCACCAGCAGAGATGAGCTAGCATATAGCGAGCAGTACTTC. The encoded protein is CATSRDELAYSEQYF.

The V call is TRBV2, the J call TRBJ2-7; 8 bases line up with TRBD2. J was trimmed by 2 bases and V by 7 bases; bases with no gene match: 4. The CDR3 runs to 13 residues. Germline loops: CDR1 SNHLY, CDR2 FYNNEI. The CDR3 DNA follows: TGTGCCAGCACTCTAGCGGGCGCCTACGAGCAGTACTTC. Protein: CASTLAGAYEQYF. Drawing the rest from reference TRBV2 and TRBJ2-7, the complete variable domain is EPEVTQTPSHQVTQMGQEVILRCVPISNHLYFYWYRQILGQKVEFLVSFYNNEISEKSEIFDDQFSVERPDGSNFTLKIRSTKLEDSAMYFCASTLAGAYEQYFGPGTRLTVT.

The chain employs TRBV28 and TRBJ2-3, with a weak D call TRBD1 (5 bases). The CDR3 runs 13 residues. Trimming removed 3 bases from V and 5 bases from J, with 9 bases in between. The V gene's germline CDR1 is MDHEN and CDR2 SYDVKM. The CDR3 nucleotides are TGTGCCAGCAGTTTGGGGCTGGGAGATACGCAGTATTTT. Its translation: CASSLGLGDTQYF.

V and J are TRBV3-1 and TRBJ2-7, with D perhaps matching TRBD1 or TRBD2 (5 bases each). The V gene's germline CDR1 is LGHDT and CDR2 YNNKEL (reference sequence). Trimming removed 2 bases at V and 0 bases at J, with 11 bases between. The CDR3 extends over 15 amino acids. The CDR3 bases are TGTGCCAGCAGCCAACCCCGGGACGGCTCCTACGAGCAGTACTTC. It specifies CASSQPRDGSYEQYF.

V is TRBV4-1 and J is TRBJ2-7; 8 bases are shared with TRBD2. J gave up 2 bases and V 5 bases, and 8 bases lay outside the gene matches. The CDR3 has 15 amino acids. Germline CDR1 MGHRA, CDR2 YSYEKL. The CDR3 nucleotides read TGCGCCAGCAGCGCCCCGGGACTAGTAGCCTACGAGCAGTACTTC. This encodes CASSAPGLVAYEQYF.

The chain's CDR3 is CASSQRTDAGELFF. CDR3 nucleotide sequence: TGCGCCAGCAGCCAAAGGACAGACGCCGGGGAGCTGTTTTTT. The genes are TRBV5-1 and TRBJ2-2; tentative D call: TRBD1 (6 bases). The germline gives CDR1 SGHRS, CDR2 YFSETQ. The CDR3 sequence is 14 residues long. V gave up 4 bases and J gave up 6 bases, with 13 bases separating them. Together with reference TRBV5-1 and TRBJ2-2, the CDR3 gives the full variable domain: KAGVTQTPRYLIKTRGQQVTLSCSPISGHRSVSWYQQTPGQGLQFLFEYFSETQRNKGNFPGRFSGRQFSNSRSEMNVSTLELGDSALYLCASSQRTDAGELFFGEGSRLTVL.

V gene TRBV5-4 combines with J gene TRBJ2-3; 10 bases fit TRBD2. Germline trimming cut 0 bases from V and 3 bases from J; bases unmatched to any gene: 4. Germline V gene sequence: CDR1 SGHNT, CDR2 YYREEE (reference sequence). This CDR3 contains 16 residues. CDR3 nucleotide sequence: TGTGCCAGCAGCTTGGTTGCTAGCGGGGGAACAGATACGCAGTATTTT. Translation: CASSLVASGGTDTQYF.

This chain uses TRBV28 with TRBJ1-2, with TRBD1 as a possible D gene (6 bases). CDR3 length: 15 residues. Trimming stripped 5 bases from V and 4 bases from J, with 17 bases between. Germline values: CDR1 MDHEN, CDR2 SYDVKM. CDR3 in DNA: TGTGCCAGCAGTGGGGGATGGGACAACCTCTATGGCTACACCTTC. Translated: CASSGGWDNLYGYTF.

In this sample, this clonotype turned up once. V and J are TRBV27 and TRBJ1-1; D unclear. V was trimmed by 4 bases and J by 2 bases, leaving 8 bases between them. The CDR3 is 13 amino acids. Germline CDR1 MNHEY, CDR2 SMNVEV (reference sequence). The CDR3 bases are TGTGCCAGCAGTTGGGCGGCCAACACTGAAGCTTTCTTT. Residues: CASSWAANTEAFF.

This clonotype came up a few times. The V and J genes are TRBV5-1 and TRBJ2-5; 7 nucleotides match TRBD1. Per the germline V gene, CDR1 is SGHRS and CDR2 is YFSETQ. This CDR3 is built from 15 residues. With 0 bases clipped from V and 0 bases from J, the junction kept 2 bases outside the gene matches. In DNA, the CDR3 is TGCGCCAGCAGCTTGGCGGGACAGAACCAAGAGACCCAGTACTTC. It encodes CASSLAGQNQETQYF. The variable domain in full, completed from reference TRBV5-1 and TRBJ2-5, reads KAGVTQTPRYLIKTRGQQVTLSCSPISGHRSVSWYQQTPGQGLQFLFEYFSETQRNKGNFPGRFSGRQFSNSRSEMNVSTLELGDSALYLCASSLAGQNQETQYFGPGTRLLVL.

The genes are TRBV9 and TRBJ1-1, with TRBD1 as a possible D gene (6 bases). V was clipped by 2 bases and J by 0 bases, with 11 bases between them. This CDR3 is 15 amino acids long. Germline lookup yields CDR1 SGDLS and CDR2 YYNGEE. The DNA for the CDR3 is TGTGCCAGCAGCGTCGGGGGCAACATGAACACTGAAGCTTTCTTT. Translation: CASSVGGNMNTEAFF.